Sequencing of this T cell receptor (beta chain) was carried out in a study of vaccination and CD4 T cells after COVID-19. Treatment: roughly nine-day PBMC culture with coronavirus spike peptide pools or control peptides (ViraFEST assay). During the years 2011-2018, before the COVID-19 pandemic, the unexposed donor's CD4+ T cells were collected. Germline V gene lookup returns CDR1 MNHEY and CDR2 SVGEGT. The V end lost 7 bases, the J end lost 0 bases, and 13 bases lay between the germline ends. CDR3 length: 15 residues. The Oncomine TCR Beta short-read assay was what sequenced the DNA obtained from cultured CD4+ T cells. The source of extracted genomic DNA was cultured CD4+ T cells. From the PCR reads, TCRdb called clonotypes with MiXCR, one entry per CDR3 protein. The data hold 8,000 to 9,500 distinct CDR3 sequences, with about a third observed a single time. Of note for this clonotype: The target antigen is unknown.

The sample comprised CD4+ T cells from blood, cultured in vitro. The V and J genes are TRBV6-2 or TRBV6-3 and TRBJ1-5; D is undetermined. The clonotype comes from a human donor in good health. Here the CDR3 reads CASTPRRHSNQPQHF. The DNA of the CDR3 is TGTGCCAGCACTCCCCGGAGACATAGCAATCAGCCCCAGCATTTT.